The following is a T cell receptor beta chain sequence with its context. Its antigen remains unidentified. A much larger clone lies one base from this, so it may be a read error. The V gene's germline CDR1 is PRHDT and CDR2 FYEKMQ (reference sequence). CDR3 length equals 15 residues. The library came from three nested PCR rounds adapted from ARM-PCR protocols. TCRdb fed the multiplex PCR reads into MiXCR, producing one record per CDR3 protein. The sample contains approximately 70,000 distinct CDR3 sequences, approximately 73% of which appear only once. This sample was taken from a study of tumor and adjacent non-tumor tissue in lung cancer. For the study at large: Aged roughly 31 to 85 years, patients included fewer than 11 men and 4 to 6 women with stage I to III disease. Study-level points and caveats: TCR diversity was significantly greater in tumor than normal lung tissue. Patients with more diverse tumor TCRs had worse survival.

RNA was extracted from bulk tissue without any cell sorting. Donors were chemotherapy-naive, newly diagnosed lung cancer surgical patients in China, August–late 2014. The rearrangement uses TRBV13 and TRBJ1-4; D might be TRBD1 (5 bases). The material sequenced was lung tumor tissue. This TCR was recovered from a man in his 60s with non-small cell lung cancer. This CDR3 reads CAGRLVGQDGQKLFF. The CDR3 bases are TGTGCCGGCAGACTAGTGGGGCAGGACGGTCAAAAACTGTTTTTT.